These 13 T cell receptor beta chains came from one sample sequenced in a study of control samples from healthy donors and cancer patients. This table comes from immunoSEQ multiplex PCR, and its TCRdb copy is limited to in-frame clones, with some not included. This table has around 200,000 clones, just under 95% appearing once. Material for sequencing was blood. The receptors were gathered from a man between 45 and 60 years old in good health.

This clone has only one observation. Mismatch with germline at one junction end may stem from a read error. V and J are TRBV18 and TRBJ2-1; maybe TRBD1 (5 bases). This CDR3 is 15 amino acids long. CDR1 KGHSH and CDR2 LQKENI come from the germline V gene. The CDR3 loop reads CASSPGQGSYNEQFF. The CDR3 DNA reads as TGTGCCAGTTCACCAGGGCAGGGATCCTACAATGAGCAGTTCTTC.

This rearrangement joins TRBV10-1 to TRBJ2-2; no clear D. Germline V lookup: CDR1 WNHNN, CDR2 SYGVQD (reference sequence). Between the trimmed V and J ends, which lost 3 bases and 4 bases, there was a span of 9 bases. CDR3 length equals 14 residues. The CDR3 here is CASSESMVTGELFF. In DNA, the CDR3 is TGCGCCAGCAGTGAATCGATGGTCACCGGGGAGCTGTTTTTT.

The chain employs TRBV18 and TRBJ1-4; D remains unclear. The germline V and J ends were trimmed by 6 bases and 12 bases, with 17 bases remaining between them. CDR1 KGHSH and CDR2 LQKENI come from the germline V gene. This CDR3 is 13 amino acids long. CDR3 loop: CASSPVPGPELFF. Written as DNA, the CDR3 is TGTGCCAGCTCTCCAGTCCCGGGCCCGGAACTGTTTTTT.

This chain links TRBV6-5 with TRBJ2-7, with D possibly matching TRBD2 (7 bases). From germline, CDR1 is MNHEY and CDR2 SVGAGI. Trimming shortened V by 1 base and J by 5 bases, and 12 bases separated the two germline ends. This CDR3 is 14 amino acids long. The chain's CDR3 is CASSYLRGRHEQYF. The CDR3 DNA reads as TGTGCCAGCAGTTACTTGCGGGGGCGGCACGAGCAGTACTTC.

The chain uses TRBV9 and TRBJ1-1; D is ambiguous. The CDR3 length is 14 residues. The V gene lost 4 bases and the J gene lost 0 bases, with 10 bases spanning the gap. The germline V gene has CDR1 SGDLS and CDR2 YYNGEE. In DNA, the CDR3 is TGTGCCAGCAGCCCCAAAGTACTGAACACTGAAGCTTTCTTT. Amino acids: CASSPKVLNTEAFF.

The V gene is TRBV5-1, the J gene TRBJ2-2, with D possibly being TRBD1 or TRBD2 (5 bases each). V was shortened by 7 bases and J by 3 bases, with 13 bases between the two germline ends. The CDR3 is 14 amino acids. CDR1 is SGHRS and CDR2 is YFSETQ in the germline V gene. The CDR3 DNA reads TGCGCCAGCCCCCGGGACGGATACACCGGGGAGCTGTTTTTT. Translated, it gives CASPRDGYTGELFF.

V usage is TRBV30 and J usage is TRBJ2-2; D is perhaps TRBD1 (5 bases). The germline CDR1 and CDR2 sequences are GTSNPN and SVGIG (reference sequence). The CDR3 totals 16 residues. With 0 bases removed from V and 8 bases from J, the gap between germline ends came to 19 bases. The CDR3 protein is CAWSVLIRQGRGELFF. The CDR3 region has the DNA TGTGCCTGGAGTGTACTAATCCGTCAGGGTAGAGGGGAGCTGTTTTTT.

This clone was picked up one time. This sequence joins TRBV7-8 and TRBJ2-1; the D gene is possibly TRBD1 (5 bases). There are 14 residues in the CDR3. Looked up from germline, CDR1 is SGHVS and CDR2 is FQNEAQ. The germline V and J ends were trimmed by 4 bases and 4 bases, with 11 bases remaining between them. As DNA, the CDR3 is TGTGCCAGCAGCTGGGATTACAGGTACAATGAGCAGTTCTTC. It codes for CASSWDYRYNEQFF.

DNA of the CDR3: TGTGCCAGCAGGGGGCATACAGGGGGCACTGAAGCTTTCTTT. This translates into CASRGHTGGTEAFF. The chain links TRBV6-5 to TRBJ1-1; 8 nucleotides agree with TRBD1. The CDR3 length is 14 residues. Germline lookup yields CDR1 MNHEY and CDR2 SVGAGI. V was pared by 6 bases and J by 4 bases, with 7 bases of the junction left unmatched.

The chain links TRBV10-1 to TRBJ2-5; no clear D gene. The V end lost 0 bases, the J end lost 7 bases, and 12 bases lay between the germline ends. This CDR3 is 14 amino acids long. Germline V gives CDR1 WNHNN, CDR2 SYGVQD (reference sequence). The CDR3 bases are TGCGCCAGCAGTGAGTCAAAGGGCCCCGGGACCCAGTACTTC. Encoded protein: CASSESKGPGTQYF.

V is TRBV6-6 and J is TRBJ1-5; D call uncertain. The germline V gene has CDR1 MNHNY and CDR2 SVGAGI (reference sequence). The CDR3 consists of 11 residues. The V gene lost 5 bases and the J gene lost 5 bases, with 4 bases spanning the gap. The CDR3 reads CASSRDQPQHF. In DNA, the CDR3 is TGTGCCAGCAGTAGAGATCAGCCCCAGCATTTT.

This chain joins TRBV2 and TRBJ1-1; D is unclear. There are 13 residues in the CDR3. Germline loops: CDR1 SNHLY, CDR2 FYNNEI. V lost 4 bases and J lost 2, with 8 bases in between. For the CDR3, the DNA is TGTGCCAGCAGTGTTTGGGTCAACACTGAAGCTTTCTTT. This gives the protein CASSVWVNTEAFF.

The chain links TRBV6-2 or TRBV6-3 to TRBJ1-2; 7 positions match TRBD1. The trim removed 5 bases at V and 8 bases at J, leaving 11 bases unmatched. Germline CDR1 is MNHEY and CDR2 is SVGEGT. This CDR3 has 14 amino acids. The chain's CDR3 is CASSPGQAAGGYTF. Written as DNA, the CDR3 is TGTGCCAGCAGTCCCGGACAGGCGGCGGGGGGCTACACCTTC.